The T cell receptor (beta chain) under discussion was sequenced for a study of T cells in Graves' hyperthyroidism and ophthalmopathy. The overall study: Blood was drawn when the patient was first diagnosed and still untreated.

TCR beta CDR3 regions were amplified from RNA. HTBI primers were the set used in a first-round RT-PCR of the TCR CDR3. A single record per CDR3 protein comes from TCRdb applying MiXCR to the multiplex PCR reads. The sample shows approximately 400,000 distinct CDR3 sequences, approximately 20% of them seen only once. Overall study findings and caveats: Through a model of 13 V-J features, ophthalmopathy was separated from stable hyperthyroidism. Most expanded thyroid clonotypes above 0.001 recurred in blood.

This clonotype was recorded many times. Its specificity is not known. The source of this sequence is a woman aged 18-29 years with Graves' hyperthyroidism. Source material: blood.

The CDR3 spells CASSLVGQVGETQYF. The CDR3 nucleotides are TGTGCCAGCAGTTTAGTCGGCCAGGTTGGTGAGACCCAGTACTTC. V usage is TRBV12-3 or TRBV12-4 and J usage is TRBJ2-5; no reliable D call. V lost 1 base, J lost 5 bases, and 14 bases lay in between. The CDR3 has 15 residues.